The 6 T cell receptor beta chains listed next were all sequenced from one sample in a study of T cell repertoires in ileal Crohn's disease. Only in-frame clones appear in the TCRdb table, and some are missing; sequencing was by immunoSEQ multiplex PCR. Found here are approximately 7,400 clones, 85% to 95% of them singletons; the top ten hold 1.6%. The sequencing input was ileal tissue. All receptors come from an adult with Crohn's disease.

For this clone: Other DNA sequences in the sample encode the same CDR3. V usage is TRBV2 and J usage is TRBJ2-3; 10 nucleotides align to TRBD1. Germline V gives CDR1 SNHLY, CDR2 FYNNEI. Trimming cost V 9 bases and J 3 bases; bases outside gene matches: 9. The CDR3 is made up of 15 amino acids. The CDR3 DNA follows: TGTGCCAGTAGATCCGGGACAGGGGCTACAGATACGCAGTATTTT. It encodes CASRSGTGATDTQYF.

The chain is built from TRBV19 and TRBJ2-5; D may be TRBD2 (6 bases). The assigned J gene may be wrong: the sequence end matches TRBJ2-7 better. Germline CDR1 LNHDA, CDR2 SQIVND (reference sequence). The CDR3 has 12 amino acids. The DNA for the CDR3 is TGTGCCAGTAGCGGGAGCAAGGACGAGCAGTACTTC. As protein: CASSGSKDEQYF.

The chain recombines TRBV18 with TRBJ2-5, with TRBD2 as a possible D gene (5 bases). The closer fit of TRBJ2-7 to the DNA end suggests the J call may be wrong. This CDR3 contains 14 residues. In germline, CDR1 is KGHSH, CDR2 LQKENI. CDR3 loop: CASSPLVNSDEQYF. CDR3 DNA: TGTGCCAGCTCACCCTTAGTAAATAGCGACGAGCAGTACTTC.

This chain joins TRBV29-1 and TRBJ1-2; a possible D gene is TRBD1 (6 bases). The V gene lost 2 bases and the J gene lost 4 bases, with 11 bases spanning the gap. The CDR3 spans 13 residues. Germline loops: CDR1 SQVTM, CDR2 ANQGSEA. CDR3 coding DNA: TGCAGCGTTGAAACGTGGACAGCCTATGGCTACACCTTC. Amino acids: CSVETWTAYGYTF.

CDR3: CATTPGGGRALDTEAFF. The CDR3 region has the DNA TGTGCCACCACCCCGGGGGGAGGTAGGGCTTTGGACACTGAAGCTTTCTTT. The V and J genes are TRBV27 and TRBJ1-1, with D perhaps matching TRBD1 (5 bases). CDR3 length: 17 residues. Germline values: CDR1 MNHEY, CDR2 SMNVEV (reference sequence). V lost 10 bases and J lost 3, with 27 bases in between.

The chain has TRBV6-5 and TRBJ2-5; 7 bases match TRBD1. This CDR3 has 13 residues. V shed 5 bases and J 2 bases; nucleotides not matched to a gene: 2. The germline CDR1 and CDR2 sequences are MNHEY and SVGAGI. The CDR3 sequence is CASSQDRQETQYF. CDR3 in DNA: TGTGCCAGCAGTCAGGACAGGCAAGAGACCCAGTACTTC.